Below, one T cell receptor (beta chain) is given with its context. V dropped 3 bases and J dropped 5 bases, with 16 bases sitting between them. The V gene's germline CDR1 is SGHTA and CDR2 FQGNSA. The length of the CDR3 is 15 residues. This record comes from a study of T-cell reconstitution after alpha-beta-depleted transplantation in children. Using unique molecular identifiers, the investigators prepared the TCRbeta library. TCRdb recomputed calls from the PCR reads with MiXCR, one row per CDR3 protein. The repertoire holds some 290,000 distinct CDR3 sequences, with 9.9% as singletons. The source material was PBMCs from the stem cell graft donor, sampled from the stem cell graft. V gene TRBV7-2 combines with J gene TRBJ1-2; a possible D gene is TRBD1 (6 bases). The source is a human donor who donated a stem cell graft to a child with SCID. The CDR3 DNA reads TGTGCCAGCAGCTTGGAGGGGGGCTTTAAATATGGCTACACCTTC. It encodes CASSLEGGFKYGYTF. The whole variable domain, filled in from reference TRBV7-2 and TRBJ1-2, reads GAGVSQSPSNKVTEKGKDVELRCDPISGHTALYWYRQSLGQGLEFLIYFQGNSAPDKSGLPSDRFSAERTGGSVSTLTIQRTQQEDSAVYLCASSLEGGFKYGYTFGSGTRLTVV.